This is a list of T cell receptor beta chains from one sample in a study of blood T cell repertoires in COVID-19. Profiled with immunoSEQ multiplex PCR; TCRdb holds only in-frame clones, not every one. The sample has roughly 140,000 clones; roughly 80% are singletons. Specimen: peripheral blood. The origin of the receptors is a woman of 80 years or more with acute or convalescent COVID-19. The CDR3 runs from the conserved cysteine through the conserved F or W. The D gene is left open where the match is weak. Clone size is given for some rows only: seen once, a few or many times, or a class if the clone is expanded.

>TRBV7-9|TRBJ2-2|few|TRBD1
CASRSPGQGFAGELFF
TGTGCCAGCAGGTCTCCGGGACAGGGGTTTGCCGGGGAGCTGTTTTTT
>TRBV6-5|TRBJ2-3|NA|NA
CASTTQGGTDTQYF
TGTGCCAGCACGACCCAAGGGGGCACAGATACGCAGTATTTT
>TRBV28|TRBJ2-7|NA|TRBD2
CASSLWAGVRRYEQYF
TGTGCCAGCAGTTTATGGGCGGGGGTCAGGAGATACGAGCAGTACTTC
>TRBV3-1/TRBV3-2|TRBJ2-3|NA|TRBD2
CASSHSSGRLDGTDTQYF
TGTGCCAGCAGCCACTCTAGCGGGAGATTGGATGGGACAGATACGCAGTATTTT
>TRBV5-1|TRBJ2-2|few|NA
CASSPMGGGDTGELFF
TGCGCCAGCTCGCCTATGGGAGGGGGAGACACCGGGGAGCTGTTTTTT
>TRBV2|TRBJ2-2|NA|TRBD2
CASSDPSGANTGELFF
TGTGCCAGCAGTGACCCTAGCGGGGCGAACACCGGGGAGCTGTTTTTT
>TRBV5-1|TRBJ2-3|NA|TRBD2
CASSLAGRLNTQYF
TGCGCCAGCAGCTTGGCCGGGAGGTTAAATACGCAGTATTTT
>TRBV28|TRBJ1-5|once|NA
CASSRLLNQPQHF
TGTGCCAGCTCTCGACTGCTCAATCAGCCCCAGCATTTT
>TRBV5-1|TRBJ1-3|NA|NA
CASSLSGGSSGNTIYF
TGCGCCAGCAGCTTGTCGGGGGGAAGCTCTGGAAACACCATATATTTT
>TRBV3-1/TRBV3-2|TRBJ2-6|NA|NA
CASSPQVSGANVLTF
TGTGCCAGCAGCCCACAGGTCTCTGGGGCCAACGTCCTGACTTTC
>TRBV28|TRBJ1-5|NA|TRBD1
CASSFRGQGSNQPQHF
TGTGCCAGCAGTTTTCGGGGACAGGGTAGCAATCAGCCCCAGCATTTT
>TRBV27|TRBJ2-7|NA|TRBD2
CASRGLAGVLNPYEQYF
TGTGCCAGCAGAGGACTAGCGGGAGTGTTAAATCCCTACGAGCAGTACTTC
>TRBV6-5|TRBJ1-1|NA|NA
CASTPGGSTEAFF
TGTGCCAGCACCCCGGGCGGGAGCACTGAAGCTTTCTTT
>TRBV5-6|TRBJ2-5|NA|NA
CASSLVRAGEETQYF
TGTGCCAGCAGCTTGGTTAGGGCAGGGGAAGAGACCCAGTACTTC
>TRBV18|TRBJ2-7|many|TRBD2
CASSRGLAGATEQYF
TGTGCCAGCTCGCGTGGACTAGCGGGAGCTACCGAGCAGTACTTC
>TRBV7-8|TRBJ1-5|NA|TRBD1
CASSGTGTGSQPQHF
TGTGCCAGCAGCGGCACGGGGACAGGGAGTCAGCCCCAGCATTTT
>TRBV12-3/TRBV12-4|TRBJ1-4|NA|NA
CASRWGPDEKLFF
TGTGCCAGCAGATGGGGCCCAGATGAAAAACTGTTTTTT
>TRBV5-5|TRBJ2-4|NA|NA
CASSLTGAKNIQYF
TGTGCCAGCAGCTTGACAGGGGCCAAAAACATTCAGTACTTC
>TRBV19|TRBJ2-1|NA|NA
CASSSGTKLYNEQFF
TGTGCCAGTAGTTCAGGGACAAAGCTCTACAATGAGCAGTTCTTC
>TRBV5-1|TRBJ2-5|NA|NA
CASSPTKGETQYF
TGCGCCAGCAGCCCGACAAAGGGGGAGACCCAGTACTTC
>TRBV30|TRBJ1-2|NA|NA
CAWRAYWSSNYGYTF
TGTGCCTGGAGAGCTTACTGGTCCTCTAACTATGGCTACACCTTC
>TRBV5-1|TRBJ2-1|NA|NA
CASSLSGNPRQEQFF
TGCGCCAGCAGCTTAAGCGGAAACCCCCGGCAGGAGCAGTTCTTC
>TRBV11-2|TRBJ2-7|NA|NA
CASSWTAYEQYF
TGTGCCAGCAGCTGGACAGCCTACGAGCAGTACTTC
>TRBV7-9|TRBJ2-7|once|TRBD1
CASSRGAGQGMPYEQYF
TGTGCCAGCAGCCGTGGGGCGGGACAGGGGATGCCCTACGAGCAGTACTTC
>TRBV11-2|TRBJ2-3|NA|NA
CASSLFRLQYF
TGTGCCAGCAGCTTATTCCGTCTGCAGTATTTT
>TRBV10-3|TRBJ1-3|few|TRBD1
CAISVDRFPSVGNTIYF
TGTGCCATCAGTGTGGACAGGTTTCCCTCCGTCGGAAACACCATATATTTT
>TRBV18|TRBJ1-3|NA|NA
CASSPLGVDGNTIYF
TGTGCCAGCTCACCACTCGGAGTTGATGGAAACACCATATATTTT
>TRBV24-1|TRBJ1-4|NA|TRBD1
CATSDLTGGEEKLFF
TGTGCCACCAGTGATTTGACAGGGGGGGAAGAAAAACTGTTTTTT
>TRBV28|TRBJ2-7|NA|TRBD2
CASSLTSGSSHEQYF
TGTGCCAGCAGTTTAACCAGCGGGAGTAGCCACGAGCAGTACTTC
>TRBV18|TRBJ1-2|NA|NA
CASSPGEGSRGYTF
TGTGCCAGCTCACCGGGCGAAGGTTCCCGGGGCTACACCTTC
>TRBV24-1|TRBJ2-2|NA|TRBD1
CATSDFPERGRRNTGELFF
TGTGCCACCAGTGATTTCCCGGAAAGGGGGCGCCGGAACACCGGGGAGCTGTTTTTT
>TRBV27|TRBJ1-5|NA|NA
CASRQAGQPQHF
TGTGCCAGCCGCCAGGCAGGTCAGCCCCAGCATTTT
>TRBV7-9|TRBJ2-7|NA|TRBD1
CASSLRTGGYEQYF
TGTGCCAGCAGCTTAAGGACAGGGGGCTACGAGCAGTACTTC
>TRBV5-6|TRBJ2-2|NA|TRBD1
CASSSFIYRGITGELFF
TGTGCCAGCAGCTCTTTTATTTACAGGGGTATAACCGGGGAGCTGTTTTTT
>TRBV4-2|TRBJ2-1|NA|NA
CASSQDSNSGNEQFF
TGTGCCAGCAGCCAAGATAGTAATAGCGGCAATGAGCAGTTCTTC
>TRBV5-1|TRBJ2-7|once|TRBD2
CASSFLTSGEYEQYF
TGCGCCAGCAGCTTCTTGACTAGCGGAGAGTACGAGCAGTACTTC
>TRBV28|TRBJ2-7|NA|NA
CASSSGQTSYEQYF
TGTGCCAGCAGTTCAGGACAGACCTCCTACGAGCAGTACTTC
>TRBV30|TRBJ2-5|few|NA
CAWSSKEGRDPGETQYF
TGTGCCTGGAGTTCAAAGGAGGGTCGGGACCCAGGGGAGACCCAGTACTTC
>TRBV19|TRBJ1-1|NA|NA
CASSSSMNTEAFF
TGTGCCAGTAGTAGCTCTATGAACACTGAAGCTTTCTTT
>TRBV15|TRBJ2-3|once|TRBD1
CATRTGGNTDTQYF
TGTGCCACCCGTACAGGGGGAAACACAGATACGCAGTATTTT
>TRBV19|TRBJ1-5|NA|NA
CASSMLQGREPQHF
TGTGCCAGTAGTATGTTGCAGGGGCGCGAACCCCAGCATTTT
>TRBV7-6|TRBJ2-7|NA|NA
CASSLGVPGHTYEQYF
TGTGCCAGCAGCTTAGGGGTTCCGGGACATACTTACGAGCAGTACTTC
>TRBV7-2|TRBJ2-7|NA|NA
CASSPRTFYEQYF
TGTGCCAGCAGCCCCCGAACTTTCTACGAGCAGTACTTC
>TRBV3-1/TRBV3-2|TRBJ1-1|once|NA
CASSQVSADTEAFF
TGTGCCAGCAGCCAAGTATCGGCGGACACTGAAGCTTTCTTT
>TRBV28|TRBJ1-3|few|NA
CASRARVLKTTGSSGNTIYF
TGTGCCAGCAGGGCACGGGTTTTAAAAACGACAGGCAGCTCTGGAAACACCATATATTTT
>TRBV29-1|TRBJ2-1|NA|TRBD1
CSVEGGTGRNNEQFF
TGCAGCGTTGAAGGGGGGACAGGGAGGAACAATGAGCAGTTCTTC
>TRBV6-6|TRBJ1-4|NA|NA
CASSPGATNEKLFF
TGTGCCAGCAGTCCAGGGGCAACTAATGAAAAACTGTTTTTT
>TRBV4-1|TRBJ2-1|NA|TRBD1
CASSLGQYYNEQFF
TGCGCCAGCAGCCTGGGACAGTACTACAATGAGCAGTTCTTC
>TRBV11-3|TRBJ2-7|NA|TRBD2
CASSLAILAGAYEQYF
TGTGCCAGCAGCTTAGCCATCCTAGCGGGAGCCTACGAGCAGTACTTC
>TRBV6-5|TRBJ1-6|NA|TRBD1
CASSTGTADNSPLHF
TGTGCCAGCAGTACCGGGACAGCGGATAATTCACCCCTCCACTTT
>TRBV28|TRBJ2-6|NA|NA
CASSGAFESSGANVLTF
TGTGCCAGCAGTGGAGCCTTCGAGAGCTCTGGGGCCAACGTCCTGACTTTC
>TRBV15|TRBJ2-7|few|TRBD2
CATSRGLTSDEQYF
TGTGCCACCAGCAGAGGTCTGACTAGCGACGAGCAGTACTTC
>TRBV20-1|TRBJ2-7|NA|NA
CSARVREQYF
TGCAGTGCTAGAGTGAGAGAGCAGTACTTC